This entry describes one TCR beta chain. Its target is not known. These data are taken from a study of T cell repertoires in cytomegalovirus infection. The CDR3 spans 15 residues. Germline lookup yields CDR1 MDHEN and CDR2 SYDVKM. Trimming cost V 4 bases and J 8 bases, with 20 bases left between them. TCRdb passed the reads through MiXCR, listing each CDR3 protein once. The sample contains under 300,000 distinct CDR3 sequences, around 20% of which appear only once. The clonotype comes from a human donor in good health (CMV status not recorded). Some clones in this sample may be carry-over from other donors' samples. The rearrangement links TRBV28 to TRBJ1-2; a possible D gene is TRBD1 (6 bases). Source: cultured PBMCs, taken from culture after CMV antigen stimulation. DNA for the CDR3: TGTGCCAGCAGTTGGGAGGGGGGGCCAACAAGAGGCTACACCTTC. Protein product: CASSWEGGPTRGYTF.